One T cell receptor beta chain is described in this entry. Its antigen is unknown. V shed 5 bases and J shed 2 bases, with 19 bases lying between them. The length of the CDR3 is 16 residues. Looked up from germline, CDR1 is LNHNV and CDR2 is YYDKDF (reference sequence). Using its own MiXCR run on the reads, TCRdb lists one record per CDR3 protein. The sample consists of 55,000 to 65,000 distinct CDR3 sequences, 62% of them appearing once. The data stem from a study of type 1 regulatory T cells. Study-wide context: This in vitro CD4 product, T-allo10, is enriched for Tr1 cells and alloantigen-specific. General study results and limits: Compared with non-type 1 regulatory T cells, type 1 regulatory T cells showed a more restricted TCR repertoire.

The receptor comes from a human donor in good health. Sequences were obtained from cultured non-Tr1 T cells, either the whole culture or a sorted T cell fraction (not recorded which). The rearrangement joins TRBV15 to TRBJ2-7; weak D call: TRBD2 (6 bases). CDR3: CATSSGWNGGPYEQYF. The CDR3 coding sequence is TGTGCCACCAGCTCAGGTTGGAACGGGGGTCCCTACGAGCAGTACTTC.